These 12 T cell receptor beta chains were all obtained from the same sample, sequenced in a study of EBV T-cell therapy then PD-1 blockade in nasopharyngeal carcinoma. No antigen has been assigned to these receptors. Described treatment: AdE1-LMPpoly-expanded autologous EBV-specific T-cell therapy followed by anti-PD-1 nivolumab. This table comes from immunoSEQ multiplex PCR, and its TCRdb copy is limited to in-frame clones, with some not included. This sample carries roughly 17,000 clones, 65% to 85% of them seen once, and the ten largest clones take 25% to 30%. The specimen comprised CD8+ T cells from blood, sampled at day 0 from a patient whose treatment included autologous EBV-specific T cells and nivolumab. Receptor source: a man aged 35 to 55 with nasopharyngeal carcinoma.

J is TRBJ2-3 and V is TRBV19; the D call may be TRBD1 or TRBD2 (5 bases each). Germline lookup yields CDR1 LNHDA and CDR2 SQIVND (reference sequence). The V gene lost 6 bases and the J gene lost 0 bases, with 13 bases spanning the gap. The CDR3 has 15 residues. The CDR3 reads CASSPGTASTDTQYF. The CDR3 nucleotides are TGTGCCAGTAGCCCCGGGACGGCTAGCACAGATACGCAGTATTTT. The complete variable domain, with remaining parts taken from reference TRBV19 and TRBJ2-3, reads DGGITQSPKYLFRKEGQNVTLSCEQNLNHDAMYWYRQDPGQGLRLIYYSQIVNDFQKGDIAEGYSVSREKKESFPLTVTSAQKNPTAFYLCASSPGTASTDTQYFGPGTRLTVL.

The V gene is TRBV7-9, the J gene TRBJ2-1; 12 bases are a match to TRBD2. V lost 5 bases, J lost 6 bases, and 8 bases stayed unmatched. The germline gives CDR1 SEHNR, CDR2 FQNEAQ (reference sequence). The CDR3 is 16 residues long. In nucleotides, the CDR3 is TGTGCCAGCAGCCCCCCTAGCGGGGGGGCCGTCAATGAGCAGTTCTTC. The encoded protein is CASSPPSGGAVNEQFF.

CDR3 coding DNA: TGTGCCAGCTCACCACCAGACACCCCCACCGGGGAGCTGTTTTTT. It yields the protein CASSPPDTPTGELFF. This chain links TRBV18 with TRBJ2-2; D is uncertain. V lost 0 bases, J lost 4 bases, and 9 bases lay in between. The CDR3 contains 15 residues. Per the germline V gene, CDR1 is KGHSH and CDR2 is LQKENI.

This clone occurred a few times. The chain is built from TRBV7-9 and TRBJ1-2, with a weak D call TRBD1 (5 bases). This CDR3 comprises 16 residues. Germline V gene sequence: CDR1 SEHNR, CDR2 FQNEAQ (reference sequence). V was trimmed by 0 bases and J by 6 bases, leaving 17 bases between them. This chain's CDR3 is CASSLAYQGGKDGYTF. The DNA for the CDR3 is TGTGCCAGCAGCTTAGCATACCAGGGAGGGAAGGATGGCTACACCTTC.

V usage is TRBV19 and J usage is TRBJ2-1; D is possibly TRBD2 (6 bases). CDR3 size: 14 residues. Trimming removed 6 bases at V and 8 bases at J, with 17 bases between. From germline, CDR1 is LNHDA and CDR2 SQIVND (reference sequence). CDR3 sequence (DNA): TGTGCCAGTAGCCCGAGGAGGGGTGGGGATGAGCAGTTCTTC. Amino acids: CASSPRRGGDEQFF.

This chain's CDR3 is CASSAGESNIQYF. DNA of the CDR3: TGTGCCAGCAGCGCGGGAGAGTCAAACATTCAGTACTTC. The rearrangement uses TRBV6-4 and TRBJ2-4, with 7 bases matching TRBD2. J gave up 6 bases and V 6 bases, and 5 bases lay outside the gene matches. CDR1 is MRHNA, CDR2 SNTAGT, per germline. CDR3 length: 13 amino acids.

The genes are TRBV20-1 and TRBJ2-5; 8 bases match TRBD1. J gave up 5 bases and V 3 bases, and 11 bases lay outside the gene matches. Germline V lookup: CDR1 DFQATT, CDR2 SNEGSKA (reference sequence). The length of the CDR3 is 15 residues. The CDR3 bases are TGCAGTGCTAGTTATCCAGGGGGCTGGGTGGAGACCCAGTACTTC. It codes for CSASYPGGWVETQYF.

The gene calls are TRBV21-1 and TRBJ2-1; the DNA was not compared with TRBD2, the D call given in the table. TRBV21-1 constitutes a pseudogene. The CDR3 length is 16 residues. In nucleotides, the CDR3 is TGTGCCAGCAGCAAAGAGAGACTAGCGGGGGGGAATGAGCAGTTCTTC. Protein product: CASSKERLAGGNEQFF.

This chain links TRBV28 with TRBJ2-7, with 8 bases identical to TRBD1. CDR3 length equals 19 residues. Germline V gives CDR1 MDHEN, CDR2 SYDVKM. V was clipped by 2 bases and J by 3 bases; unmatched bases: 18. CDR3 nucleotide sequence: TGTGCCAGCAGTTTACATCTCGGCGTTCGACAGGGGCCATTCTACGAGCAGTACTTC. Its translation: CASSLHLGVRQGPFYEQYF. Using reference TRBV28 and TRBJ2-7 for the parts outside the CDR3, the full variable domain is DVKVTQSSRYLVKRTGEKVFLECVQDMDHENMFWYRQDPGLGLRLIYFSYDVKMKEKGDIPEGYSVSREKKERFSLILESASTNQTSMYLCASSLHLGVRQGPFYEQYFGPGTRLTVT.

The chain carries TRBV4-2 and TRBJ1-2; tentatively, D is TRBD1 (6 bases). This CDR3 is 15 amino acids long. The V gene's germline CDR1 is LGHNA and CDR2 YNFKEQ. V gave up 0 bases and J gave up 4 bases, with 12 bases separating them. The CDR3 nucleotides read TGTGCCAGCAGCCAAGAGGAGGGGACACCCTATGGCTACACCTTC. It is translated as CASSQEEGTPYGYTF.

The chain's CDR3 is CASSDGQRLIYEQYF. CDR3 coding DNA: TGTGCCAGCAGCGATGGACAGAGATTAATTTACGAGCAGTACTTC. The chain joins TRBV7-9 to TRBJ2-7; D is perhaps TRBD1 (6 bases). Germline lookup yields CDR1 SEHNR and CDR2 FQNEAQ (reference sequence). There are 15 residues in the CDR3. V gave up 5 bases and J gave up 4 bases, with 18 bases separating them.

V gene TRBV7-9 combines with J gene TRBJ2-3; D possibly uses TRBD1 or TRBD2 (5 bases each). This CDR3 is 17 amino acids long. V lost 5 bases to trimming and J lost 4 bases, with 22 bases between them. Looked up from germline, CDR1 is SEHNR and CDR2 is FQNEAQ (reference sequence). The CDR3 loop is CASSPPGPHRIADTQYF. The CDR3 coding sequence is TGTGCCAGCAGCCCCCCGGGGCCCCACCGGATCGCAGATACGCAGTATTTT. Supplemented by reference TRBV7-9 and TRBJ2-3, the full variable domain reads DTGVSQNPRHKITKRGQNVTFRCDPISEHNRLYWYRQTLGQGPEFLTYFQNEAQLEKSRLLSDRFSAERPKGSFSTLEIQRTEQGDSAMYLCASSPPGPHRIADTQYFGPGTRLTVL.